This TCR beta chain was identified during a study of shared clonotypes between healthy human individuals. Study summary: Each donor had three CD4 naive, three CD4 memory, two CD8 naive and one CD8 memory plate. General observations from the study: It was the few donors that limited the genetic and exposure-history diversity represented. Generation probability values for non-shared clonotypes were lower than those for clonotypes shared by all four donors. The study sampled only blood, and tissue repertoires likely differ.

The repertoire was sequenced with immunoSEQ multiplex PCR; TCRdb's copy has only in-frame clones and lacks some. The sample lists over a million clones, roughly 96% occurring once. In the case of this clone: Antigen specificity is unknown.

V was pared by 3 bases and J by 0 bases, with 9 bases between. Germline-derived CDR1 and CDR2 are LNHDA and SQIVND (reference sequence). The CDR3 covers 15 residues. The chain carries TRBV19 and TRBJ1-3; no definite D call. The clonotype was recovered from a young man in good health. What was sequenced was naive CD4+ T cells sorted from blood. Subset described: CD45RA+ positively selected. CDR3 region: CASSMQHLSGNTIYF. CDR3 coding DNA: TGTGCCAGTAGTATGCAACACCTCTCTGGAAACACCATATATTTT.